These T cell receptor beta chains were read from a single sample in a study of control samples from healthy donors and cancer patients. Data came from immunoSEQ multiplex PCR; TCRdb stores just in-frame clones and leaves some out. The sample contains 85,000 to 90,000 clones, 85% to 90% of which appear only once. Sequencing was performed on PBMCs. These receptors came from a woman between 50 and 59 years old with colorectal cancer. CDR3s leave out the opening cysteine and the closing phenylalanine or tryptophan. Fields, in order: J gene, V gene, CDR3 protein.

TRBJ2-1 TRBV6-6 ASCAAGSAEQF
TRBJ1-2 TRBV18 ASSIQGGRGYT
TRBJ1-2 TRBV30 AWRDSLGWNYGYT
TRBJ2-2 TRBV5-1 ASSFVMAGSRGTGELF
TRBJ1-2 TRBV19 ASSIKQGSGYT
TRBJ2-5 TRBV2 ASTSGGKETQY
TRBJ1-1 TRBV6-5 ASGGQNTEAF
TRBJ2-5 TRBV19 ASSTRDGDSETQY
TRBJ1-1 TRBV28 ASSLSGYTEAF
TRBJ1-2 TRBV7-2 ASSLAQSGGYT
TRBJ1-5 TRBV6-5 ASTLTDNQPQH
TRBJ1-2 TRBV3-1/TRBV3-2 ASSSSDRVANYGYT
TRBJ2-4 TRBV19 ATSFNGAKNIQY
TRBJ1-1 TRBV5-6 ASSLERLASNTEAF
TRBJ2-5 TRBV24-1 ATSDLSGGAETQY
TRBJ2-2 TRBV24-1 ATSDSRQGATGELF
TRBJ1-1 TRBV7-8 ASSSGQGRPEAF
TRBJ2-1 TRBV3-1/TRBV3-2 ASSQELAGGYEQF
TRBJ1-1 TRBV28 ASSPGHGTEAF
TRBJ2-1 TRBV6-5 ASSYGGYNEQF
TRBJ1-6 TRBV6-2/TRBV6-3 ASSLPESPLH
TRBJ2-5 TRBV5-1 ASSFSGQGQETQY
TRBJ1-2 TRBV12-3/TRBV12-4 ASRQGGAGYT
TRBJ1-4 TRBV4-1 ASRLVARGGEKLF
TRBJ2-2 TRBV2 ASRQGNTGELF
TRBJ1-2 TRBV10-2 ASSDRGTGNYGYT
TRBJ1-2 TRBV5-6 ASSLNYGYT
TRBJ1-5 TRBV5-5 ASSATGHGQPQH